This TCR beta chain originates from a study of identical twins. The study, taken as a whole, reports: Models came in too low on out-of-frame TCR alpha sharing in monozygotic twins.

TCRdb re-analysed the 5' RACE reads in MiXCR, keeping a single row per CDR3 protein. The sample lists under 800,000 distinct CDR3 sequences; about 20% were seen once. The table lists this clonotype with a few counts. The antigen is unknown. The same data also contributed to another study, on T cells expressing NK-cell markers.

The sequence came from a woman aged 18-29 years in good health. Sequenced sample: PBMCs.

Here the CDR3 DNA reads TGCGCCAGCAGCCCCGGACTAGCGAGAGAGCATGAGCAGTTCTTC. Translation: CASSPGLAREHEQFF. V and J are TRBV5-1 and TRBJ2-1, with 9 nucleotides matching TRBD2. Germline CDR1 and CDR2: SGHRS and YFSETQ. The CDR3 totals 15 residues. V gave up 4 bases and J gave up 8 bases; unmatched junction bases: 10. The variable domain in full, completed from reference TRBV5-1 and TRBJ2-1, reads KAGVTQTPRYLIKTRGQQVTLSCSPISGHRSVSWYQQTPGQGLQFLFEYFSETQRNKGNFPGRFSGRQFSNSRSEMNVSTLELGDSALYLCASSPGLAREHEQFFGPGTRLTVL.